These 25 T cell receptor beta chains came from one sample sequenced in a study of shared clonotypes between healthy human individuals (dated by TCRdb to about 2020). Preparation of the library involved the immunoSEQ multiplex PCR assay. In its TCRdb copy, this immuneACCESS table keeps in-frame sequences only and misses some clones. Where compared with another copy, unresolved V genes explain less than half of these, and the others have no known cause. The sample profile shows roughly 1,500,000 clones; approximately 98.5% of them were found once. The ten most abundant clones make up roughly 0.36% of the sample. The sample comprised naive CD4+ T cells sorted from blood. This sample's cell subset or site label indicates: CD45RA+ positively selected. Receptor source: a man aged 25-45 years in good health.

The rearrangement links TRBV7-9 to TRBJ1-3; 10 nucleotides match TRBD1. V dropped 4 bases and J dropped 3; count of bases not matched to a gene: 6. Germline loops: CDR1 SEHNR, CDR2 FQNEAQ (reference sequence). CDR3 size: 16 residues. The CDR3 loop is CASSSFRDRGGNTIYF. The CDR3 DNA follows: TGTGCCAGCAGCTCCTTCCGGGACAGGGGTGGAAACACCATATATTTT.

This rearrangement joins TRBV7-7 to TRBJ2-1; D gene ambiguous. Between the trimmed V and J ends, which lost 5 bases and 4 bases, there was a span of 9 bases. The CDR3 covers 13 residues. Germline V gene lookup returns CDR1 SSHAT and CDR2 FNYEAQ (reference sequence). CDR3 sequence: CASSPAVYNEQFF. The CDR3 nucleotides are TGTGCCAGCAGCCCGGCGGTATACAATGAGCAGTTCTTC.

This chain links TRBV7-2 with TRBJ2-3; D is unclear. Trimming shortened V by 2 bases and J by 3 bases, and 6 bases separated the two germline ends. CDR3 length: 13 residues. CDR1 and CDR2 from the germline V gene are SGHTA and FQGNSA. As DNA, the CDR3 is TGTGCCAGCAGCTTAAGTCGGACAGATACGCAGTATTTT. This encodes CASSLSRTDTQYF.

The chain couples TRBV18 to TRBJ1-5; D unclear. This CDR3 is 13 amino acids long. Germline-derived CDR1 and CDR2 are KGHSH and LQKENI. V gave up 6 bases and J gave up 5 bases, with 11 bases separating them. The DNA for the CDR3 is TGTGCCAGCTCCTTTTCCGAGGATCAGCCCCAGCATTTT. It encodes CASSFSEDQPQHF.

This chain connects TRBV7-9 to TRBJ2-7, with D possibly TRBD1 on 5 matching bases. Germline values: CDR1 SEHNR, CDR2 FQNEAQ (reference sequence). Trimming left V 5 bases short and J 3 bases short, with 20 bases between. The CDR3 has 16 residues. CDR3 sequence: CASSPRGHSLLYEQYF. The CDR3 DNA sequence: TGTGCCAGCAGCCCCCGTGGACACAGTCTGCTCTACGAGCAGTACTTC.

This chain uses TRBV7-9 with TRBJ2-5; D is unclear. The ends were cut back, 1 base at V and 5 bases at J, with 14 bases in the middle. Germline values: CDR1 SEHNR, CDR2 FQNEAQ (reference sequence). CDR3 length equals 15 residues. This CDR3 reads CASSLDSGRRETQYF. DNA of the CDR3: TGTGCCAGCAGCTTAGATTCGGGTAGAAGGGAGACCCAGTACTTC.

The J gene is TRBJ2-2, the V gene TRBV19; D unresolved. The CDR3 runs 17 residues. V was trimmed by 5 bases and J by 0 bases, leaving 16 bases between them. Germline loops: CDR1 LNHDA, CDR2 SQIVND (reference sequence). CDR3 nucleotide sequence: TGTGCCAGTAGTCCCGTCTTTTGGGGAACGAACACCGGGGAGCTGTTTTTT. Protein sequence: CASSPVFWGTNTGELFF.

This chain uses TRBV29-1 with TRBJ1-1, with TRBD1 matching 7 bases. The germline CDR1 and CDR2 sequences are SQVTM and ANQGSEA. Germline trimming cut 6 bases from V and 4 bases from J; bases unmatched to any gene: 8. This CDR3 is 13 amino acids long. The CDR3 nucleotides are TGCAGCGTAGAGAGGGGGCAAGGCACTGAAGCTTTCTTT. It specifies CSVERGQGTEAFF.

This sequence joins TRBV7-2 and TRBJ2-3, with D unresolved. V shed 4 bases and J shed 2 bases, with 13 bases lying between them. The CDR3 loop spans 15 amino acids. Germline V gene data show CDR1 as SGHTA and CDR2 as FQGNSA. Here the CDR3 reads CASSSRRSATDTQYF. CDR3 DNA sequence: TGTGCCAGCAGCTCCCGCAGGAGCGCCACAGATACGCAGTATTTT.

V usage is TRBV11-3 and J usage is TRBJ2-1; 14 nucleotides match TRBD2. The CDR3 length is 19 residues. The V and J ends lost 0 bases and 4 bases, in that order; junction bases with no gene match: 8. The V gene's germline CDR1 is SGHNT and CDR2 YENEEA. The CDR3 region is CASSLDKIGTSGSYNEQFF. The CDR3 region has the DNA TGTGCCAGCAGCTTAGATAAAATAGGGACTAGCGGGAGTTACAATGAGCAGTTCTTC.

The chain combines TRBV6-5 with TRBJ1-2; the D is unclear. The CDR3 runs to 12 residues. Per germline, CDR1 MNHEY and CDR2 SVGAGI. V was cut by 6 bases and J by 4 bases, with 9 bases left in between. This CDR3 reads CASSDTVYGYTF. CDR3 in DNA: TGTGCCAGCAGCGACACGGTCTATGGCTACACCTTC.

This chain joins TRBV5-4 and TRBJ1-1; 10 bases fit TRBD1. The germline V gene has CDR1 SGHNT and CDR2 YYREEE (reference sequence). This CDR3 region has 16 residues. Losses at the gene ends were 2 bases for V and 4 bases for J; bases not matched to a gene: 8. CDR3 nucleotide sequence: TGTGCCAGCAGCTTACCCCTCCGGACAGGGGGCACTGAAGCTTTCTTT. Translation gives CASSLPLRTGGTEAFF.

The chain is built from TRBV4-1 and TRBJ2-7; 9 positions agree with TRBD2. CDR1 is MGHRA, CDR2 YSYEKL, per germline. The J segment lost 3 bases and the V segment lost 2 bases, leaving 5 bases of the junction unmatched. The CDR3 loop spans 15 amino acids. The CDR3 loop is CASSQPLAGHYEQYF. In nucleotides, the CDR3 is TGCGCCAGCAGCCAACCTCTAGCGGGGCACTACGAGCAGTACTTC.

Worth noting for this clone: The same CDR3 arises from other DNA sequences in this sample as well. V gene TRBV5-1 combines with J gene TRBJ1-1; D is undetermined. This CDR3 region has 12 residues. Trimming took 5 bases from V and 0 from J, leaving 5 bases between them. Germline V gives CDR1 SGHRS, CDR2 YFSETQ. The CDR3 DNA reads TGCGCCAGCAGTTTTCTGAACACTGAAGCTTTCTTT. It codes for CASSFLNTEAFF.

This chain links TRBV7-2 with TRBJ2-1; 8 nucleotides align to TRBD2. V shed 5 bases, J shed 6 bases, and the junction held 12 bases outside the gene matches. The CDR3 is 16 amino acids. Per germline, CDR1 SGHTA and CDR2 FQGNSA. CDR3 amino acids: CASSPRLAGVGNEQFF. The CDR3 DNA sequence: TGTGCCAGCAGCCCCCGTCTAGCGGGCGTGGGCAATGAGCAGTTCTTC.

The gene calls are TRBV11-2 and TRBJ2-1; 13 nucleotides align to TRBD2. The CDR3 has 16 residues. V dropped 4 bases and J dropped 6; count of bases not matched to a gene: 6. Germline V gene lookup returns CDR1 SGHAT and CDR2 FQNNGV. The DNA of the CDR3 is TGTGCCAGCAGCTCCCTACTAGCGGGAGGGCCCAATGAGCAGTTCTTC. Encoded protein: CASSSLLAGGPNEQFF.

On this clone: Other nucleotide sequences in the sample specify the same CDR3. The V gene is TRBV9, the J gene TRBJ2-7; 7 nucleotides align to TRBD2. CDR1 and CDR2 from the germline V gene are SGDLS and YYNGEE. The CDR3 is 14 amino acids. V shed 0 bases and J 4 bases; nucleotides not matched to a gene: 4. This CDR3 is CASSVGGSMYEQYF. CDR3 nucleotides: TGTGCCAGCAGCGTAGGCGGGAGTATGTACGAGCAGTACTTC.

The rearrangement joins TRBV6-5 to TRBJ2-1; 11 nucleotides match TRBD2. This CDR3 has 15 residues. Germline CDR1 MNHEY, CDR2 SVGAGI. Trimming removed 5 bases from V and 8 bases from J; junction bases left unmatched: 8. The CDR3: CASSRYSGRAYEQFF. Here the CDR3 DNA reads TGTGCCAGCAGTCGCTATAGCGGGAGGGCCTATGAGCAGTTCTTC.

This clone appeared once. The J gene is TRBJ2-5, the V gene TRBV5-8, with D possibly matching TRBD1 (6 bases). Trimming pared 4 bases from V and 2 bases from J, leaving 9 bases between. This CDR3 spans 13 amino acids. Germline CDR1 is SGHTS and CDR2 is YDEGEE. The CDR3 DNA sequence: TGTGCCAGCAGCCCGGACAGACAAGAGACCCAGTACTTC. Amino acid sequence: CASSPDRQETQYF.

The V and J genes are TRBV2 and TRBJ1-5, with D uncertain. V shed 8 bases and J shed 2 bases, with 7 bases lying between them. The CDR3 has 12 residues. The germline gives CDR1 SNHLY, CDR2 FYNNEI. CDR3 in DNA: TGTGCCAGCGGGAAGGGCAATCAGCCCCAGCATTTT. Protein product: CASGKGNQPQHF.

J is TRBJ2-1 and V is TRBV19; TRBD2 might be the D (6 bases). CDR1 and CDR2 (germline): LNHDA, SQIVND (reference sequence). This CDR3 has 16 amino acids. Deletions cut 1 base from V and 2 bases from J, with 12 bases between. The CDR3 bases are TGTGCCAGTAGTATAGGCGGTAGCGGAGCCTACAATGAGCAGTTCTTC. Translation: CASSIGGSGAYNEQFF.

DNA of the CDR3: TGTGCCAGTAGTATTAGCGACAGGTGGAATCAGCCCCAGCATTTT. Amino acid sequence: CASSISDRWNQPQHF. The chain recombines TRBV19 with TRBJ1-5; the D gene is possibly TRBD1 (6 bases). Trimming left V 3 bases short and J 4 bases short, with 13 bases between. The germline V gene has CDR1 LNHDA and CDR2 SQIVND (reference sequence). The CDR3 spans 15 residues.

The CDR3 protein is CASRTAERVYGYTF. DNA of the CDR3: TGTGCCAGTAGGACTGCGGAACGGGTCTATGGCTACACCTTC. J is TRBJ1-2 and V is TRBV19; D not resolved. Germline-derived CDR1 and CDR2 are LNHDA and SQIVND (reference sequence). The CDR3 contains 14 residues. Trimming took off 6 bases at V and 4 bases at J, with 15 bases between the two ends.

J is TRBJ2-7 and V is TRBV27; 9 bases align to TRBD1. This CDR3 region has 16 residues. Trimming took 6 bases from V and 2 from J; bases not matched to a gene: 11. CDR1 is MNHEY and CDR2 is SMNVEV in the germline V gene (reference sequence). The DNA of the CDR3 is TGTGCCAGCAGACGGAACGGACAGGGGTCCCCCTACGAGCAGTACTTC. As protein: CASRRNGQGSPYEQYF.

CDR3 sequence (DNA): TGTGCCAGCATGGACAGGGGGTACGAGCAGTACTTC. Protein sequence: CASMDRGYEQYF. The V gene is TRBV6-1, the J gene TRBJ2-7; TRBD1 aligns across 10 bases. The CDR3 extends over 12 amino acids. Unmatched junction bases numbered 1, after V lost 7 bases and J lost 4 bases. Germline V lookup: CDR1 MNHNS, CDR2 SASEGT.